The present T cell receptor (beta chain) was sequenced within a study of T cell responses to AZD1222 COVID-19 vaccine. Turning to the study itself: Analyses pooled second doses at about 4 or about 12 weeks. Whole-study results and caveats: Breadth and depth of Spike-specific TCRs rose after two AZD1222 doses. Baseline serostatus was positive in only a handful of AZD1222 recipients. Dominant at 160-218 and 743-854, vaccine-associated CD4 TCRs also spanned spike.

A remark on this clone: The antigen is not known.

Measured with immunoSEQ multiplex PCR; TCRdb has only the in-frame clones, and not every one. The table shows about 170,000 clones, with roughly 90% occurring only once. The germline CDR1 and CDR2 sequences are MNHEY and SVGAGI. Trimming shortened V by 7 bases and J by 4 bases, and 16 bases separated the two germline ends. The CDR3 is made up of 14 amino acids. The receptor was isolated from an adult in good health. The genes are TRBV6-5 and TRBJ1-2; D is possibly TRBD1 (6 bases). Material: peripheral blood, obtained on day 0 of AZD1222 vaccination. Here the CDR3 reads CASKRGQPSYGYTF. CDR3 coding DNA: TGTGCCAGCAAAAGAGGACAGCCCAGCTATGGCTACACCTTC.